This TCR beta chain is drawn from a study of blood T cell repertoires in COVID-19. Study as a whole: The United States, Italy and Spain supplied acute and convalescent COVID-19 samples. Nucleic acid was either cDNA or gDNA, and it came from T cells, B-cell-depleted T cells, or PBMCs.

Trimming shortened V by 0 bases and J by 1 base, and 3 bases separated the two germline ends. The CDR3 length is 13 residues. Germline lookup yields CDR1 MDHEN and CDR2 SYDVKM. Authors' analysis steps: Counts of nucleated cells, estimated from reference gene primer amplification, were obtained. Libraries were prepared by immunoSEQ multiplex PCR; TCRdb keeps only in-frame clonotypes and omits some of them. V and J calls and clone size are copied from that table; D and trimming were computed from the DNA. Here the sample spans around 55,000 clones, approximately 90% being singletons. V gene TRBV28 combines with J gene TRBJ1-1; no reliable D call. Sequenced sample: peripheral blood. The clonotype comes from a man aged 60-69 years with acute or convalescent COVID-19. Here the CDR3 reads CASSLWRNTEAFF. The CDR3 DNA reads TGTGCCAGCAGTTTATGGAGGAACACTGAAGCTTTCTTT.